This T cell receptor (beta chain) originates from a study of regulatory T cells in long-lasting Graves disease. Building the TCR beta libraries relied on iRepertoire HTBI primers, and CDR3 regions underwent Arm-PCR. MiXCR was run by TCRdb on the multiplex PCR reads, yielding one entry per CDR3 protein. This sample has 420,000 or so distinct CDR3 sequences, with around 24% found just once. Time point here: persistent/refractory GD, antithyroid drugs over 5 years with positive TRAb. From RNA extracted from PBMCs, the TCR library was made. This clonotype has just a few counts. Its antigen is currently unknown. Findings and limits, study-wide: Having only a small sample size may have limited accuracy.

Germline V gene sequence: CDR1 SQVTM, CDR2 ANQGSEA. This CDR3 comprises 12 residues. V gave up 8 bases and J gave up 4 bases, with 14 bases separating them. The receptor was derived from a female donor with Graves disease. Sequencing was performed on peripheral blood mononuclear cells (PBMCs), taken when the disease was refractory, from a patient treated with antithyroid drugs. This rearrangement joins TRBV29-1 to TRBJ2-5, with D perhaps TRBD1 (5 bases). The CDR3 DNA follows: TGCAGCCTAGTAGGGGTTCGAGAGACCCAGTACTTC. Translating gives CSLVGVRETQYF. The full variable domain, in which reference TRBV29-1 and TRBJ2-5 provide the parts outside the CDR3, is SAVISQKPSRDICQRGTSLTIQCQVDSQVTMMFWYRQQPGQSLTLIATANQGSEATYESGFVIDKFPISRPNLTFSTLTVSNMSPEDSSIYLCSLVGVRETQYFGPGTRLLVL.